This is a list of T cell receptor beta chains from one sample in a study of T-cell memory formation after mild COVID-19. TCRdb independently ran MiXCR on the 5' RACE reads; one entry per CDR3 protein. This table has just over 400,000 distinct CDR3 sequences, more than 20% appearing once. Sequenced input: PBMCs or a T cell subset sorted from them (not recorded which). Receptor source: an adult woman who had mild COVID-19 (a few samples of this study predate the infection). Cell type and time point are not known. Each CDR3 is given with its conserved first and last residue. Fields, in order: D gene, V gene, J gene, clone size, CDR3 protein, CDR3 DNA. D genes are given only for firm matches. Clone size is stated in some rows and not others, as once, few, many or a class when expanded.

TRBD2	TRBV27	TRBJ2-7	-	CASSWGILAEGGRGTSSYEQYF	TGTGCCAGCAGTTGGGGTATACTAGCGGAGGGAGGCAGAGGGACTAGCTCCTACGAGCAGTACTTC
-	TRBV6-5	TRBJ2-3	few	CASSYYGTSGGTDTQYF	TGTGCCAGCAGTTACTACGGGACTTCCGGAGGCACAGATACGCAGTATTTT
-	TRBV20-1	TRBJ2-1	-	CSASPSLYNEQFF	TGCAGTGCTAGCCCCTCCTTGTACAATGAGCAGTTCTTC
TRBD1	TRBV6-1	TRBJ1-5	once	CASSANRGQAISNQPQHF	TGTGCCAGCAGTGCTAACCGGGGACAGGCAATTAGCAATCAGCCCCAGCATTTT
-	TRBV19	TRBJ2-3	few	CARVDGGTDTQYF	TGTGCCAGGGTGGACGGAGGCACAGATACGCAGTATTTT
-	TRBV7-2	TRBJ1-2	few	CASSPGQTYGYTF	TGTGCCAGCAGCCCAGGACAGACCTATGGCTACACCTTC
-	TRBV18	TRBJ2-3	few	CASSKTQNLADTQYF	TGTGCCAGCTCCAAAACACAGAATCTCGCAGATACGCAGTATTTT
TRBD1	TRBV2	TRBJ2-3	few	CASISTGVPTDTQYF	TGTGCCAGCATTTCGACAGGGGTACCCACAGATACGCAGTATTTT
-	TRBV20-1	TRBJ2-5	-	CSARDVQGLRETQYF	TGCAGTGCTAGAGATGTGCAGGGATTGAGAGAGACCCAGTACTTC
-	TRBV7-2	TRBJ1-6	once	CASSFPTGRRNSPLHF	TGTGCCAGCAGCTTCCCGACAGGCAGGCGGAATTCACCCCTCCACTTT
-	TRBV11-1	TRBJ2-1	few	CASSLTSLAYNEQFF	TGTGCCAGCAGCCTGACTAGTTTGGCCTACAATGAGCAGTTCTTC
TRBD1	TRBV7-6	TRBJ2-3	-	CASSVLTDRGSDTQYF	TGTGCCAGCAGCGTATTAACGGACAGGGGATCAGATACGCAGTATTTT